This T cell receptor (beta chain) was recovered during a study of cytomegalovirus exposure and HLA in healthy donors. Background on the study: A prior analysis found about 110 million unique TCR beta sequences from approximately 200 million T cells. A preliminary data release comprised tens of millions of unique TCRs obtained from HLA-typed donors.

Regarding the study as a whole: Specific recognition of CMV antigens was confirmed in vitro for a few chains (all CMV-associated).

60 Vbeta and 13 Jbeta primers were used in PCR. In the authors' methods: In a later analysis, of 79 million or so unique beta chains, about 12 million appeared in at least two donors. Here immunoSEQ multiplex PCR was the method, and the copy in TCRdb shows in-frame clones only, minus some. From that table come the V and J calls and clone size; the DNA was used to work out D and trimming. The top ten hold 0.58% of the sample, which has about 230,000 clones, just under 85% seen once. This clone was recorded once. As yet, its antigen is unknown. Sequencing was done on a sample of PBMCs. The receptor's source is a woman in her thirties or forties in good health and CMV-seronegative.

The DNA for the CDR3 is TGTGCCAGCAGTTCCCCGGGGGGGAACGCTAAAGAGACCCAGTACTTC. Amino acid sequence: CASSSPGGNAKETQYF. The J gene is TRBJ2-5, the V gene TRBV28; 8 bases agree with TRBD2. The J segment lost 3 bases and the V segment lost 4 bases, leaving 10 bases of the junction unmatched. CDR3 length: 16 amino acids. CDR1 and CDR2 (germline): MDHEN, SYDVKM.